This TCR beta chain is from a study of blood T cell repertoires in COVID-19. Overall study: Donors in the United States, Italy and Spain gave samples during acute or convalescent COVID-19. From T cells, B-cell-depleted T cells, or PBMCs came the material, which was cDNA or gDNA.

Only in-frame clones appear in the TCRdb table, and some are missing; sequencing was by immunoSEQ multiplex PCR. The data contain about 78,000 clones, around 90% of them singletons. This CDR3 has 17 residues. The sequence came from an elderly woman with acute or convalescent COVID-19. Sequencing was done on a sample of peripheral blood. The V and J genes are TRBV12-2 and TRBJ1-5; the table gives TRBD1 as D, unverified against the DNA. TRBV12-2 is reported as a pseudogene. The CDR3 protein is CASRLRTGLRSNQPQHF. Written as DNA, the CDR3 is TGTGCAAGTCGCTTACGGACAGGGCTTCGGTCAAATCAGCCCCAGCATTTT.